This T cell receptor (beta chain) is from a study of T cell repertoires in cytomegalovirus infection. Whole-study findings and limits: What dominated the ex vivo response were HLA-C-restricted CMV-specific TCR beta clonotypes.

The sample holds a few counts of this clonotype. The antigen remains undetermined. TCRdb passed the reads through MiXCR, listing each CDR3 protein once. The table lists approximately 71,000 distinct CDR3 sequences, about 4.2% of them singletons, with roughly a fifth in the top ten. This TCR derives from a human donor in good health (CMV status not recorded). Some clones in this sample may be carry-over from other donors' samples. Sequencing was carried out using PBMCs.

The CDR3 here is CASSLAVRGRGTEAFF. For the CDR3, the DNA is TGTGCCAGCAGCTTGGCCGTTCGGGGGCGCGGAACTGAAGCTTTCTTT. The chain recombines TRBV5-6 with TRBJ1-1; a possible D gene is TRBD1 (6 bases). Trimming pared 0 bases from V and 5 bases from J, leaving 17 bases between. Germline CDR1 reads SGHDT; CDR2 reads YYEEEE. CDR3 size: 16 residues.